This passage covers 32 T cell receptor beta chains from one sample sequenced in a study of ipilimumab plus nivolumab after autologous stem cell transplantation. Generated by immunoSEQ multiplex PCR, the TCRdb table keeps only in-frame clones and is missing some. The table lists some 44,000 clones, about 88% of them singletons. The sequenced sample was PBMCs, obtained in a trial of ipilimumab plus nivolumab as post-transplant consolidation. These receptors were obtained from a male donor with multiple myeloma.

The CDR3 DNA reads as TGTGCCAGCAGGGCTGGAGGGGGCGACACCGGGGAGCTGTTTTTT. Translating gives CASRAGGGDTGELFF. The chain links TRBV7-2 to TRBJ2-2, with D perhaps TRBD1 (7 bases). Between the trimmed V and J ends, which lost 6 bases and 3 bases, there was a span of 14 bases. CDR3 length equals 15 residues. Per germline, CDR1 SGHTA and CDR2 FQGNSA.

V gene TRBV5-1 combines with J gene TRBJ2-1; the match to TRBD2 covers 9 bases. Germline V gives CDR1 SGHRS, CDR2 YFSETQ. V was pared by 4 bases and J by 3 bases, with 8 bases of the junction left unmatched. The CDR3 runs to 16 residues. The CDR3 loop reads CASSLFSGGHYNEQFF. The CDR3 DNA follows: TGCGCCAGCAGCCTTTTTAGCGGGGGACACTACAATGAGCAGTTCTTC.

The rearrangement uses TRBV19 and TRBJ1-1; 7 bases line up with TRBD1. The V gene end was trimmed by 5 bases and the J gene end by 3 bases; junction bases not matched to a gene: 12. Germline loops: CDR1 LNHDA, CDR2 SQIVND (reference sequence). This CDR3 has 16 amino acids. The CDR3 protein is CASSRGADREDTEAFF. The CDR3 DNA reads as TGTGCCAGTAGTCGAGGGGCTGACAGGGAGGACACTGAAGCTTTCTTT. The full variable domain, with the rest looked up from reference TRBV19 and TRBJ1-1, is DGGITQSPKYLFRKEGQNVTLSCEQNLNHDAMYWYRQDPGQGLRLIYYSQIVNDFQKGDIAEGYSVSREKKESFPLTVTSAQKNPTAFYLCASSRGADREDTEAFFGQGTRLTVV.

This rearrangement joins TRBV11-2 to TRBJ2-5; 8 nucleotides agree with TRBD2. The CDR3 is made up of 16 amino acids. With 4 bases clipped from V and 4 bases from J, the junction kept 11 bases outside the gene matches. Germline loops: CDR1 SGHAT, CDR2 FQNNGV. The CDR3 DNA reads TGTGCCAGCAGCTCCGGGGTAGCGGGATATCGAGAGACCCAGTACTTC. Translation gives CASSSGVAGYRETQYF.

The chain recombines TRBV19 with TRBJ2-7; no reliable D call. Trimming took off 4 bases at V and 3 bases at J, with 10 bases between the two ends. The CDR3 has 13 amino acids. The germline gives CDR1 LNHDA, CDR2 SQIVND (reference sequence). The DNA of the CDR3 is TGTGCCAGTAGTACAGGACCTAACTACGAGCAGTACTTC. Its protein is CASSTGPNYEQYF.

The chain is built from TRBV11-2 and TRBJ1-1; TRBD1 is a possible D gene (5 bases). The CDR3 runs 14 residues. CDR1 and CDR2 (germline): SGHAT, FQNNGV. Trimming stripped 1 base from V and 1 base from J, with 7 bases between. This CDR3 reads CASSLGQGNTEAFF. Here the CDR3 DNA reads TGTGCCAGCAGCTTAGGGCAGGGGAACACTGAAGCTTTCTTT.

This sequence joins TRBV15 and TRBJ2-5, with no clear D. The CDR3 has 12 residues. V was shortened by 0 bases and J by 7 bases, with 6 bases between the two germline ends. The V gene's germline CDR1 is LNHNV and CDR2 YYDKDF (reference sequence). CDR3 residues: CATSRDKRTQYF. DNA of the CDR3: TGTGCCACCAGCAGAGATAAAAGGACCCAGTACTTC.

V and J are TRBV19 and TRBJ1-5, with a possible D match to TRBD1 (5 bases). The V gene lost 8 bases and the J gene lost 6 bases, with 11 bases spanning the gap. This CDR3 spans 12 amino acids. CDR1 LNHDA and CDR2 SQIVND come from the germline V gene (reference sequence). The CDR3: CASGGEFQPQHF. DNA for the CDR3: TGTGCCAGTGGGGGGGAATTTCAGCCCCAGCATTTT.

The chain's CDR3 is CASSQGVQIGEKLFF. Here the CDR3 DNA reads TGCGCCAGCAGCCAAGGAGTGCAAATCGGGGAAAAACTGTTTTTT. The genes are TRBV4-3 and TRBJ1-4; D is uncertain. The CDR3 is 15 amino acids. V lost 1 base and J 8 bases, leaving 14 bases between the germline ends. Germline V gene data show CDR1 as LGHNA and CDR2 as YSLEER.

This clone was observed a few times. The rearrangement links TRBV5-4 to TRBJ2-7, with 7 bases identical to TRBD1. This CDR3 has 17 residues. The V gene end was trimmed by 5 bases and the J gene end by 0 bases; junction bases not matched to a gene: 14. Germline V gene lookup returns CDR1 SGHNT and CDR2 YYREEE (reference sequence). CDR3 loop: CASRQGDRQFFSYEQYF. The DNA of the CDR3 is TGTGCCAGCAGACAAGGGGACAGACAGTTCTTCTCCTACGAGCAGTACTTC.

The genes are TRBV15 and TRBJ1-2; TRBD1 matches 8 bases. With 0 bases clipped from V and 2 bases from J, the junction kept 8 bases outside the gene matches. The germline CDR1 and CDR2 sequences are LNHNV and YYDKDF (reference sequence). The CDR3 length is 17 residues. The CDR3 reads CATSRDIGQGPNYGYTF. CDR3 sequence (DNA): TGTGCCACCAGCAGAGATATCGGACAGGGACCCAACTATGGCTACACCTTC.

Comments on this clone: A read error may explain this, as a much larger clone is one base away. CDR3 residues: CAISVGTGGNYGYTF. CDR3 coding DNA: TGTGCCATCAGTGTTGGGACAGGGGGCAACTATGGCTACACCTTC. This rearrangement joins TRBV10-3 to TRBJ1-2; 12 bases match TRBD1. The CDR3 is made up of 15 amino acids. Unmatched junction bases numbered 2, after V lost 4 bases and J lost 2 bases. Germline assignment: CDR1 ENHRY and CDR2 SYGVKD.

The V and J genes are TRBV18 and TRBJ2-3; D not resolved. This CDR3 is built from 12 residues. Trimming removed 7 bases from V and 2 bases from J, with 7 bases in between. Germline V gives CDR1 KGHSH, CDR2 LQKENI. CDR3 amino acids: CASYLPTDTQYF. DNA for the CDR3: TGTGCCAGCTACCTCCCCACAGATACGCAGTATTTT.

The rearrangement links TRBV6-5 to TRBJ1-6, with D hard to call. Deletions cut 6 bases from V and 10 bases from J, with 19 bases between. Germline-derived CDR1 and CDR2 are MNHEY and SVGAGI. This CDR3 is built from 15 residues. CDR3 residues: CASRVSGPGKSPLHF. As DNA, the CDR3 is TGTGCCAGCAGAGTCTCCGGACCGGGGAAATCACCCCTCCACTTT.

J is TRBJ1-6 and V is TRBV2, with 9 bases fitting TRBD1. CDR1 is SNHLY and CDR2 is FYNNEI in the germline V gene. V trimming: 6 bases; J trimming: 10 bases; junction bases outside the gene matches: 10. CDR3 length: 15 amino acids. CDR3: CASSPPGQGSSPLHF. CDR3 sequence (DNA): TGTGCCAGCAGCCCTCCGGGACAGGGATCCTCACCCCTCCACTTT.

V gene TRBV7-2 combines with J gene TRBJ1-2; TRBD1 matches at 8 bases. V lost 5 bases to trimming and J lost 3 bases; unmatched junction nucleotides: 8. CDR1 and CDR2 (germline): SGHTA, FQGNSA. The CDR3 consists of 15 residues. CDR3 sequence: CASSPLGQGHYGYTF. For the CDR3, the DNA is TGTGCCAGCAGCCCCCTCGGACAGGGTCACTATGGCTACACCTTC.

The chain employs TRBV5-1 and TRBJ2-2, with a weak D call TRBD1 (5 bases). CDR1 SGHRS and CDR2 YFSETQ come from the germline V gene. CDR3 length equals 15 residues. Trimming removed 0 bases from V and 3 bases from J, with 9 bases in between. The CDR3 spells CASSLDPTDTGELFF. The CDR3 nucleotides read TGCGCCAGCAGCTTGGATCCGACAGACACCGGGGAGCTGTTTTTT.

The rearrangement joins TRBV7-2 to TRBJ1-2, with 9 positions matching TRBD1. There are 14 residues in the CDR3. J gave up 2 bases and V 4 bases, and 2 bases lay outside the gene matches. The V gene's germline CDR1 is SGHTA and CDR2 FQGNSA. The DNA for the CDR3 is TGTGCCAGCAGCTCTGGACAGGGGAACTATGGCTACACCTTC. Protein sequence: CASSSGQGNYGYTF.

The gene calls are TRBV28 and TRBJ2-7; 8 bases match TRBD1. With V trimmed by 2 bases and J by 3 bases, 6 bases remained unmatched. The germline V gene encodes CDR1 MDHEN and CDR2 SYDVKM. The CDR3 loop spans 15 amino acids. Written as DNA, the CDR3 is TGTGCCAGCAGTTTAGGCTCAGGGGGCTTCTACGAGCAGTACTTC. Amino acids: CASSLGSGGFYEQYF.

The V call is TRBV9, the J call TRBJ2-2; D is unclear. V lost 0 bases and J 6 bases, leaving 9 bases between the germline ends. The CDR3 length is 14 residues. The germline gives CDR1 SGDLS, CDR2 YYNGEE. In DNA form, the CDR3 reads TGTGCCAGCAGCGTAGGCTCCCTGGCCGGGGAGCTGTTTTTT. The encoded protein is CASSVGSLAGELFF.

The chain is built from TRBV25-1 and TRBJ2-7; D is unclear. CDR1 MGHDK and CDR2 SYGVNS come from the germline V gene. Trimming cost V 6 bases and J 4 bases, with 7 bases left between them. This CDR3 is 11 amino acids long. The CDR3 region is CASSLVYEQYF. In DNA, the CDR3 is TGTGCCAGCAGCCTAGTATACGAGCAGTACTTC.

CDR3 sequence: CASSLSPPGTEIEKLFF. DNA for the CDR3: TGTGCCAGCAGCTTATCGCCCCCCGGGACAGAGATTGAAAAACTGTTTTTT. The J gene is TRBJ1-4, the V gene TRBV7-2; the match to TRBD1 covers 7 bases. The junction had 13 bases not matched to a gene; V was cut back by 2 bases and J by 7 bases. The CDR3 spans 17 residues. Per the germline V gene, CDR1 is SGHTA and CDR2 is FQGNSA.

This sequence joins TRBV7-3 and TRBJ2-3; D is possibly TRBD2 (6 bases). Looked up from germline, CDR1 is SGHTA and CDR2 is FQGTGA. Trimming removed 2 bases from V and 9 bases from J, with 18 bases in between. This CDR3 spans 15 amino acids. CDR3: CASSLGGSGVRTQYF. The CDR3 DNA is TGTGCCAGCAGCTTAGGAGGTAGCGGCGTCCGGACGCAGTATTTT.

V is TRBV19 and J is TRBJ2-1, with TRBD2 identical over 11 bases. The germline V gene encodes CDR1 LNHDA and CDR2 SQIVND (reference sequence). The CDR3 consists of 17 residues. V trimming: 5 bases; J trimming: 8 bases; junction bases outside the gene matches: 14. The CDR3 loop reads CASSPWLIAGGQYEQFF. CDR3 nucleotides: TGTGCCAGTAGTCCTTGGTTAATAGCGGGGGGGCAGTATGAGCAGTTCTTC.

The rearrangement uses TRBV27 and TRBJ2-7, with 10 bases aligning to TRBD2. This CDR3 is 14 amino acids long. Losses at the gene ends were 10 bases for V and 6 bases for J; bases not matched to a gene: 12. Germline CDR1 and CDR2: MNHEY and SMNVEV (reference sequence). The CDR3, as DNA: TGTGCCACTGGGCTAGCGGGAGTGATTTCCGAGCAGTACTTC. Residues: CATGLAGVISEQYF.

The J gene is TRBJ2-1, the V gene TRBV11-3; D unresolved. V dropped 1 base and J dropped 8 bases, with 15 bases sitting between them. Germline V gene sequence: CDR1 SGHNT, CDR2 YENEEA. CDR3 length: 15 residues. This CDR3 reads CASSLGAFGGDEQFF. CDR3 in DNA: TGTGCCAGCAGCTTAGGGGCTTTCGGCGGCGATGAGCAGTTCTTC.

The chain's CDR3 is CASSRGDGNEQFF. For the CDR3, the DNA is TGTGCCAGCAGCCGCGGAGACGGCAATGAGCAGTTCTTC. This chain uses TRBV4-2 with TRBJ2-1; D not certain. The CDR3 sequence is 13 residues long. Trimming shortened V by 4 bases and J by 6 bases, and 10 bases separated the two germline ends. Per the germline V gene, CDR1 is LGHNA and CDR2 is YNFKEQ.

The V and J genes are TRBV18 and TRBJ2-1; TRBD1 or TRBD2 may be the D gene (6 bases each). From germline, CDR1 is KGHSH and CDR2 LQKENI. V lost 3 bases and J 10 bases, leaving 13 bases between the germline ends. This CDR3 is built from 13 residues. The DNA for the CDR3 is TGTGCCAGCTCACCGTCGGGGGCACGGGAGCAGTTCTTC. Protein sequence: CASSPSGAREQFF.

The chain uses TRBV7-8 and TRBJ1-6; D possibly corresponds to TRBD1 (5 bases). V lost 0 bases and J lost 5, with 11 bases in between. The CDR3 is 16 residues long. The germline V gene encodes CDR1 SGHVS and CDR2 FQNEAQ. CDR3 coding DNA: TGTGCCAGCAGCTTAGCTGTTGGGGGTCATAATTCACCCCTCCACTTT. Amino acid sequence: CASSLAVGGHNSPLHF.

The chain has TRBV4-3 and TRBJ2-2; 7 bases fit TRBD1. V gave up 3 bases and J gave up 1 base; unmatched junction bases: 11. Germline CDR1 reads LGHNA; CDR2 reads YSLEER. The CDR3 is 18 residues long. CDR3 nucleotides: TGCGCCAGCAGCCAGCGCGGCAGGGGGACCCAGAACACCGGGGAGCTGTTTTTT. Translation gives CASSQRGRGTQNTGELFF.

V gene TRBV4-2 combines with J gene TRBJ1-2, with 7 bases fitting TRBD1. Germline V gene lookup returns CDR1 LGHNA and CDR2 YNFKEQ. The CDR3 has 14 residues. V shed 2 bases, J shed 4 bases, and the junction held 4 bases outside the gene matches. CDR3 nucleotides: TGTGCCAGCAGCCAACCGCGACAGGGCTATGGCTACACCTTC. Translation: CASSQPRQGYGYTF.

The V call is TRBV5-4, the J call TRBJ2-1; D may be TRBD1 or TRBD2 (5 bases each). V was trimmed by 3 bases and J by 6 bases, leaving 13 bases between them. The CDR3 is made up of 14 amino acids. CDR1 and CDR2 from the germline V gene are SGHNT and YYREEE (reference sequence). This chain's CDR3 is CASSYSGRRNEQFF. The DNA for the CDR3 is TGTGCCAGCAGCTATTCGGGACGCCGCAATGAGCAGTTCTTC.